This TCR beta chain originates from a study of T-cell memory formation after mild COVID-19. Overall study findings and caveats: Day 37-peaking second-wave clones had unconfirmed SARS-CoV-2 specificity. Balance between CD4 and CD8 was seen in clones contracting day 15 to 85, and a CD4+ lean was seen in later expanders. Cross-reactive memory apparently joined, as some responding clones appeared in pre-infection memory.

This CDR3 comprises 14 residues. Germline CDR1 is SGHRS and CDR2 is YFSETQ. Deletions cut 2 bases from V and 1 base from J, with 9 bases between. MiXCR, applied by TCRdb to the 5' RACE reads, yields one record per CDR3 protein. Here the sample spans approximately 340,000 distinct CDR3 sequences, around 13% being singletons. Note on this clonotype: Its antigen remains unidentified.

Sequences were obtained from PBMCs or a T cell subset sorted from them (not recorded which). This receptor was obtained from a man between 18 and 35 years old who had mild COVID-19 (a few samples of this study predate the infection). Cell type and time point are not known. The chain uses TRBV5-1 and TRBJ2-5, with unresolved D. The CDR3 DNA sequence: TGCGCCAGCAGCTTTTTGACCAGCCAAGAGACCCAGTACTTC. Amino acid sequence: CASSFLTSQETQYF.